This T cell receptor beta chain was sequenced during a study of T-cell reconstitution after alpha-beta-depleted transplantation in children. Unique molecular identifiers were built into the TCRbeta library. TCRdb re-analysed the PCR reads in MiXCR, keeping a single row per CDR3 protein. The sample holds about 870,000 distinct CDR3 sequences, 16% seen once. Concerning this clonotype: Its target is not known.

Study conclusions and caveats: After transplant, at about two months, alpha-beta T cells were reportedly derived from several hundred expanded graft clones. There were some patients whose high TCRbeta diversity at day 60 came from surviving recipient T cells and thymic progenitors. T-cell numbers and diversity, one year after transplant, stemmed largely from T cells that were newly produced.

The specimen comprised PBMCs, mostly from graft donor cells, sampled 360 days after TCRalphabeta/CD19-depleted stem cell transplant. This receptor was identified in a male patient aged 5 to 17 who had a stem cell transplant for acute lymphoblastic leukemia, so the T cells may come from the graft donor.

The CDR3 region is CASSQTGGALHTDTQYF. CDR3 in DNA: TGCGCCAGCAGCCAAACGGGAGGGGCCCTCCACACAGATACGCAGTATTTT. The V gene is TRBV4-1, the J gene TRBJ2-3; 8 nucleotides line up with TRBD2. From germline, CDR1 is MGHRA and CDR2 YSYEKL. This CDR3 is 17 amino acids long. The V gene end was trimmed by 2 bases and the J gene end by 2 bases; junction bases not matched to a gene: 9.